The T cell receptor beta chain under discussion was sequenced for a study of blood T cell repertoires in COVID-19. In the study's own analysis: Nucleated cell number was recorded as an estimate derived from reference gene primer amplification. Here immunoSEQ multiplex PCR was the method, and the copy in TCRdb shows in-frame clones only, minus some. The V and J calls and the clone size are those of that table, but D and trimming were determined from the DNA. The sample records over 90,000 clones, around 90% being singletons. The germline V gene has CDR1 SGHTS and CDR2 YDEGEE. The CDR3 has 15 amino acids. Deletions cut 0 bases from V and 3 bases from J, with 9 bases between.

This clonotype was obtained from an older woman with acute or convalescent COVID-19. The J gene is TRBJ1-4, the V gene TRBV5-8; D unclear. Sequenced material: peripheral blood. CDR3 nucleotides: TGTGCCAGCAGCTTGGGTGGCAGGCCTAATGAAAAACTGTTTTTT. Protein sequence: CASSLGGRPNEKLFF.